The 27 T cell receptor beta chains listed next were all sequenced from one sample in a study of blood T cell repertoires in COVID-19. The assay was immunoSEQ multiplex PCR, and TCRdb's table has in-frame clones only and misses some. The repertoire consists of around 150,000 clones, with almost 85% occurring once and the leading ten covering about a fifth. Material for sequencing was peripheral blood. The receptors were sampled from a woman aged 80 or older with acute or convalescent COVID-19.

V usage is TRBV7-2 and J usage is TRBJ1-1, with unresolved D. The CDR3 is 11 amino acids. In germline, CDR1 is SGHTA, CDR2 FQGNSA. V lost 6 bases to trimming and J lost 2 bases, with 4 bases between them. CDR3 amino acids: CASRLNTEAFF. The CDR3 DNA follows: TGTGCCAGCAGGCTAAACACTGAAGCTTTCTTT. Combining the CDR3 with reference TRBV7-2 and TRBJ1-1 gives the whole variable domain GAGVSQSPSNKVTEKGKDVELRCDPISGHTALYWYRQSLGQGLEFLIYFQGNSAPDKSGLPSDRFSAERTGGSVSTLTIQRTQQEDSAVYLCASRLNTEAFFGQGTRLTVV.

The chain links TRBV6-5 to TRBJ2-1; 8 bases map to TRBD2. The CDR3 sequence is 13 residues long. V lost 8 bases and J lost 4; bases outside the gene matches: 4. Per germline, CDR1 MNHEY and CDR2 SVGAGI. The CDR3 sequence: CASGPGGYNEQFF. Written as DNA, the CDR3 is TGTGCCAGCGGGCCGGGAGGGTACAATGAGCAGTTCTTC.

The rearrangement joins TRBV7-2 to TRBJ2-3, with D perhaps matching TRBD2 (6 bases). CDR3 length: 13 residues. Germline-derived CDR1 and CDR2 are SGHTA and FQGNSA. The ends were cut back, 5 bases at V and 9 bases at J, with 15 bases in the middle. CDR3 amino acids: CASSLRLETTQYF. The CDR3 bases are TGTGCCAGCAGCCTTCGACTAGAAACCACGCAGTATTTT.

The CDR3, as DNA: TGTGCCATCGGGGACAGCCAAGAGACCCAGTACTTC. It encodes CAIGDSQETQYF. The chain is built from TRBV10-3 and TRBJ2-5, with TRBD1 matching over 7 bases. The length of the CDR3 is 12 residues. Germline CDR1 ENHRY, CDR2 SYGVKD. Trimming removed 8 bases from V and 1 base from J; junction bases left unmatched: 1.

The chain uses TRBV7-8 and TRBJ1-1; 8 nucleotides agree with TRBD1. Germline CDR1 and CDR2: SGHVS and FQNEAQ. The CDR3 has 13 residues. V was pared by 11 bases and J by 0 bases, with 5 bases of the junction left unmatched. CDR3 DNA sequence: TGTGCCGGGCAACAGGGGGTGAACACTGAAGCTTTCTTT. Its translation is CAGQQGVNTEAFF.

This rearrangement joins TRBV11-2 to TRBJ2-7; 7 bases fit TRBD1. V gave up 5 bases and J gave up 2 bases; unmatched junction bases: 9. CDR1 is SGHAT and CDR2 is FQNNGV in the germline V gene. This CDR3 region has 15 residues. Here the CDR3 DNA reads TGTGCCAGCAGCCCCAGGGGGTCGTTCGCCTACGAGCAGTACTTC. It is translated as CASSPRGSFAYEQYF.

This clone was recorded once. The gene calls are TRBV6-2 or TRBV6-3 and TRBJ2-1, with TRBD1 identical over 10 bases. The CDR3 spans 17 residues. V gave up 4 bases and J gave up 11 bases; unmatched junction bases: 17. In germline, CDR1 is MNHEY, CDR2 SVGEGT. CDR3 coding DNA: TGTGCCAGCAGTTTCCGACCCACGACAGGGGGCGACCGTAAGCAGTTCTTC. Its translation is CASSFRPTTGGDRKQFF.

The chain couples TRBV5-6 to TRBJ2-1, with D maybe TRBD1 (6 bases). The germline V gene encodes CDR1 SGHDT and CDR2 YYEEEE. V was cut by 0 bases and J by 10 bases, with 17 bases left in between. CDR3 length: 15 residues. The CDR3: CASSLEAAGAGEQFF. In DNA, the CDR3 is TGTGCCAGCAGCTTGGAAGCGGCAGGGGCCGGGGAGCAGTTCTTC.

This sequence joins TRBV25-1 and TRBJ1-4; TRBD1 might be the D (6 bases). The CDR3 sequence is 17 residues long. Germline CDR1 MGHDK, CDR2 SYGVNS. Trimming pared 0 bases from V and 8 bases from J, leaving 19 bases between. The CDR3 DNA reads as TGTGCCAGCAGTGAATATACCGGTACAGGGACACGGGAAAAACTGTTTTTT. It is translated as CASSEYTGTGTREKLFF. The full variable domain, in which reference TRBV25-1 and TRBJ1-4 provide the parts outside the CDR3, is EADIYQTPRYLVIGTGKKITLECSQTMGHDKMYWYQQDPGMELHLIHYSYGVNSTEKGDLSSESTVSRIRTEHFPLTLESARPSHTSQYLCASSEYTGTGTREKLFFGSGTQLSVL.

This chain joins TRBV7-7 and TRBJ2-1; D is ambiguous. Trimming took off 5 bases at V and 9 bases at J, with 11 bases between the two ends. Per germline, CDR1 SSHAT and CDR2 FNYEAQ (reference sequence). CDR3 length: 12 amino acids. The CDR3: CASSHGYGEQFF. CDR3 bases: TGTGCCAGCAGCCACGGTTATGGTGAGCAGTTCTTC.

The rearrangement uses TRBV19 and TRBJ2-5, with D possibly matching TRBD2 (6 bases). Looked up from germline, CDR1 is LNHDA and CDR2 is SQIVND (reference sequence). The V and J ends lost 4 bases and 3 bases respectively, with 9 bases between them. The CDR3 length is 13 residues. CDR3 amino acids: CASSKWREETQYF. CDR3 DNA sequence: TGTGCCAGTAGTAAATGGAGGGAAGAGACCCAGTACTTC.

V is TRBV6-5 and J is TRBJ1-3; no clear D gene. This CDR3 is 14 amino acids long. The V gene's germline CDR1 is MNHEY and CDR2 SVGAGI. V was clipped by 1 base and J by 0 bases, with 4 bases between them. The CDR3 sequence is CASSYLASGNTIYF. Written as DNA, the CDR3 is TGTGCCAGCAGTTACTTAGCCTCTGGAAACACCATATATTTT.

This chain connects TRBV20-1 to TRBJ1-1; perhaps TRBD1 as D (5 bases). The CDR3 runs to 13 residues. The V end was cut by 3 bases, the J end by 1 base, with 9 bases between. The germline V gene encodes CDR1 DFQATT and CDR2 SNEGSKA (reference sequence). The CDR3 loop reads CSASSDRNTEAFF. The CDR3, as DNA: TGCAGTGCTAGTTCTGACAGGAACACTGAAGCTTTCTTT.

The chain has TRBV20-1 and TRBJ2-3; TRBD2 might be the D (5 bases). With 3 bases removed from V and 9 bases from J, the gap between germline ends came to 16 bases. CDR1 DFQATT and CDR2 SNEGSKA come from the germline V gene (reference sequence). This CDR3 has 13 amino acids. The CDR3 nucleotides read TGCAGTGCTAGTCCGCTAGAGGGTTACACGCAGTATTTT. Amino acids: CSASPLEGYTQYF.

This chain uses TRBV15 with TRBJ1-4, with D perhaps TRBD1 (5 bases). V was shortened by 0 bases and J by 4 bases, with 9 bases between the two germline ends. The CDR3 totals 15 residues. Germline CDR1 is LNHNV and CDR2 is YYDKDF (reference sequence). The CDR3 sequence is CATSRDNRLNEKLFF. For the CDR3, the DNA is TGTGCCACCAGCAGAGATAACAGGCTTAATGAAAAACTGTTTTTT.

The chain is built from TRBV12-3 or TRBV12-4 and TRBJ1-1; a possible D gene is TRBD1 (5 bases). Trimming took off 4 bases at V and 10 bases at J, with 10 bases between the two ends. CDR3 size: 11 residues. The CDR3 here is CASSSGPTAFF. The DNA of the CDR3 is TGTGCCAGCAGTTCAGGGCCTACAGCTTTCTTT.

Here the CDR3 DNA reads TGTGCCAGCAGTTTAAGGGGCCCAGATACGCAGTATTTT. Translating it yields CASSLRGPDTQYF. V gene TRBV12-3 or TRBV12-4 combines with J gene TRBJ2-3, with D tentatively TRBD1 (5 bases). CDR3 size: 13 residues. Trimming took off 2 bases at V and 4 bases at J, with 7 bases between the two ends.

The chain is built from TRBV21-1 and TRBJ1-4. TRBV21-1 is a recognized pseudogene. The CDR3 runs 14 residues. The CDR3 here is CASSKRVEREKLFF. CDR3 DNA sequence: TGTGCCAGCAGCAAACGGGTGGAGAGGGAAAAACTGTTTTTT.

This CDR3 reads CASGLVRDGTGQFF. DNA for the CDR3: TGTGCTAGTGGTTTGGTACGGGACGGGACAGGGCAGTTCTTC. The chain recombines TRBV12-5 with TRBJ2-1, with 8 nucleotides matching TRBD1. Looked up from germline, CDR1 is LGHNT and CDR2 is FRNRAP. This CDR3 is built from 14 residues. The V segment lost 0 bases and the J segment 12 bases; nucleotides outside the gene matches: 7.

The J gene is TRBJ1-5, the V gene TRBV6-1, with unresolved D. The CDR3 is 17 residues long. The ends were cut back, 3 bases at V and 1 base at J, with 16 bases in the middle. CDR1 MNHNS and CDR2 SASEGT come from the germline V gene. The CDR3 here is CASSDMATPRSNQPQHF. CDR3 nucleotides: TGTGCCAGCAGTGATATGGCGACACCAAGAAGCAATCAGCCCCAGCATTTT.

This clone showed up just once. The chain links TRBV20-1 to TRBJ2-1, with TRBD2 identical over 10 bases. The V segment lost 6 bases and the J segment 12 bases; nucleotides outside the gene matches: 5. Germline CDR1 DFQATT, CDR2 SNEGSKA (reference sequence). This CDR3 contains 11 residues. The CDR3 region is CSATRTSGQFF. In DNA form, the CDR3 reads TGCAGTGCAACTAGGACTAGCGGGCAGTTCTTC.

The rearrangement uses TRBV19 and TRBJ1-3, with D unresolved. Per the germline V gene, CDR1 is LNHDA and CDR2 is SQIVND (reference sequence). Trimming removed 2 bases at V and 0 bases at J, with 8 bases between. The CDR3 is 15 amino acids. The CDR3 DNA is TGTGCCAGTAGTATACCGGGAGACTCTGGAAACACCATATATTTT. Amino acids: CASSIPGDSGNTIYF.

The chain uses TRBV7-9 and TRBJ1-2; D remains unclear. The CDR3 length is 13 residues. Trimming shortened V by 4 bases and J by 8 bases, and 14 bases separated the two germline ends. Germline V gives CDR1 SEHNR, CDR2 FQNEAQ (reference sequence). The CDR3 bases are TGTGCCAGCAGCTCCCCCGAATGGCCCGGCTACACCTTC. This gives the protein CASSSPEWPGYTF.

The chain recombines TRBV10-2 with TRBJ2-1, with 11 bases lining up with TRBD2. Germline assignment: CDR1 WSHSY and CDR2 SAAADI. CDR3 length equals 13 residues. After removal of 7 bases from V and 8 bases from J, the junction contained 4 bases not matched to a gene. CDR3 sequence (DNA): TGCGCCAGCAAATTGGGACTAGCGGATGAGCAGTTCTTC. Residues: CASKLGLADEQFF.

V and J are TRBV18 and TRBJ2-1; TRBD2 agrees at 10 bases. J gave up 4 bases and V 4 bases, and 7 bases lay outside the gene matches. The CDR3 is 16 residues long. Germline CDR1 KGHSH, CDR2 LQKENI. The CDR3 is CASSQLAGGGYNEQFF. CDR3 nucleotides: TGTGCCAGCTCACAATTAGCGGGAGGAGGGTACAATGAGCAGTTCTTC.

This clone was observed a few times. The chain combines TRBV11-3 with TRBJ2-1, with no clear D. Trimming stripped 5 bases from V and 0 bases from J, with 8 bases between. The CDR3 runs to 14 residues. Germline-derived CDR1 and CDR2 are SGHNT and YENEEA. Here the CDR3 DNA reads TGTGCCAGCAGCCCCGGCGGCTCCTACAATGAGCAGTTCTTC. Translating gives CASSPGGSYNEQFF.

The chain couples TRBV7-8 to TRBJ1-2; 7 positions match TRBD1. Germline CDR1 SGHVS, CDR2 FQNEAQ. CDR3 length: 14 residues. V was clipped by 5 bases and J by 8 bases; unmatched bases: 11. The chain's CDR3 is CASSEQGRLWGYTF. DNA of the CDR3: TGTGCCAGCAGCGAACAGGGGCGCCTCTGGGGCTACACCTTC.